The 5 T cell receptor beta chains presented below share a single source sample, sequenced in a study of breast tumors, draining lymph nodes, adjacent tissues (dated by TCRdb to about 2016). Library generation was performed with multiplex PCR. For sequencing, an Illumina HiSeq 2000 was employed. TCRdb reanalyzed the raw reads on its own, using fastp at Q25 for trimming and MiXCR for clone calling, and kept in-frame beta chains. Entries that share a CDR3 protein sequence are merged under the most common genes and DNA. For this sample there are 290,000 or so distinct CDR3 sequences; around 30% appear just once. More than 0.95% of the sample is held by the ten biggest clonotypes. Lymph node samples were obtained from the axillary draining lymph nodes of breast cancer patients. Sequenced: axillary lymph node tissue. The receptors were gathered from a female donor with breast cancer. Some clones in this sample may be carry-over from other donors' samples.

This clonotype was seen repeatedly, ten times or more. The chain combines TRBV19 with TRBJ2-3; D unclear. CDR1 LNHDA and CDR2 SQIVND come from the germline V gene (reference sequence). CDR3 length equals 12 residues. V lost 4 bases and J lost 4, with 6 bases in between. The CDR3 DNA sequence: TGTGCCAGTAGTAGTAAGTCAGATACGCAGTATTTT. Translated, it gives CASSSKSDTQYF.

This clonotype was seen a handful of times. The chain carries TRBV3-1 and TRBJ2-5, with 9 bases aligning to TRBD2. Trimming took 4 bases from V and 4 from J; bases not matched to a gene: 4. Germline CDR1 is LGHDT and CDR2 is YNNKEL (reference sequence). The CDR3 is 14 residues long. CDR3 nucleotide sequence: TGTGCCAGCAGCCTAATTAGCGGGAGAGAGACCCAGTACTTC. Translation gives CASSLISGRETQYF.

In its sample, this clonotype was seen many times. The chain uses TRBV7-2 and TRBJ2-7, with a tentative D call TRBD2 (6 bases). Germline lookup yields CDR1 SGHTA and CDR2 FQGNSA. CDR3 size: 15 residues. Trimming took off 1 base at V and 9 bases at J, with 19 bases between the two ends. The CDR3 spells CASSLVRRGQSGQYF. CDR3 DNA: TGTGCCAGCAGCTTAGTTCGGCGGGGTCAATCCGGGCAGTACTTC.

As for this clonotype: A much more abundant neighbour one base away suggests this may be a read error. CDR3 residues: CSVSRDTGELFF. CDR3 sequence (DNA): TGCAGTGTATCTAGGGACACCGGGGAGCTGTTTTTT. The chain recombines TRBV20-1 with TRBJ2-2, with D hard to call. Germline V gene lookup returns CDR1 DFQATT and CDR2 SNEGSKA (reference sequence). The CDR3 is 12 amino acids. The germline V and J ends were trimmed by 7 bases and 3 bases, with 9 bases remaining between them.

This chain links TRBV3-1 with TRBJ1-4; 7 nucleotides match TRBD1. From germline, CDR1 is LGHDT and CDR2 YNNKEL (reference sequence). The ends lost 3 bases at V and 8 bases at J; junction bases unmatched: 9. The CDR3 sequence is 15 residues long. CDR3 DNA sequence: TGTGCCAGCAGCCAGGTCACAGGGGAGGGCGAAAAACTGTTTTTT. Its translation is CASSQVTGEGEKLFF.